This T cell receptor (beta chain) was recorded in a study of OX40 agonist ivuxolimab in advanced cancers. Study in general: At doses from 0.01 to 10 mg/kg, patients were given intravenous ivuxolimab every 2 weeks. A male proportion of 82.7% was recorded, with mean age around 55 years and range about 20 to 79.

CDR3 length: 14 residues. Germline V lookup: CDR1 SGHRS, CDR2 YFSETQ. V lost 2 bases and J lost 2, with 10 bases in between. Study conclusions and caveats: Dosing at 0.1 to 3.0 mg/kg was accompanied by clonal expansion of CD4+ and CD8+ blood T cells by week 6. Average numbers of expanded clones were greater in CD8+ T cells than in CD4+.

The protocol was immunoSEQ multiplex PCR, while the TCRdb copy is restricted to in-frame clones and leaves out a portion. Altogether approximately 43,000 clones are present, around 90% being singletons, with the ten largest covering approximately 0.62%. This clone was recorded once. The antigen is unknown. This sequence was found in an adult with an advanced solid tumor such as melanoma, head and neck, liver or kidney cancer. Sequences were derived from CD4+ or CD8+ T cells sorted from blood, sampled in a trial of the OX40 agonist ivuxolimab. The V and J genes are TRBV5-1 and TRBJ1-1; D is ambiguous. CDR3 nucleotide sequence: TGCGCCAGCAGCTTCGATAGACAAAACACTGAAGCTTTCTTT. This encodes CASSFDRQNTEAFF.